These T cell receptor beta chains were read from a single sample in a study of T cells in Graves' hyperthyroidism and ophthalmopathy. TCRdb re-called the multiplex PCR reads with MiXCR, one entry per CDR3 protein. The sample holds about 700,000 distinct CDR3 sequences, 14% seen once. Sequenced sample: blood. These receptors originate from a woman in her late teens or twenties with Graves' hyperthyroidism. Both conserved end residues are part of each CDR3. D genes are given only for firm matches. Rows may omit the clone size; those that give it use once, few, many or a size class.

CDR3aa | CDR3nt | j_gene | abundance | v_gene | d_gene
CSASPGKDTQYF | TGCAGTGCTAGCCCGGGAAAAGATACGCAGTATTTT | TRBJ2-3 | . | TRBV20-1 | .
CASSKQGRSYNSPLHF | TGTGCCAGCAGTAAACAGGGGCGGTCCTATAATTCACCCCTCCACTTT | TRBJ1-6 | few | TRBV12-3/TRBV12-4 | TRBD1
CASSHTLGGETQYF | TGTGCCAGCAGCCACACACTAGGGGGTGAGACCCAGTACTTC | TRBJ2-5 | many | TRBV11-2 | .
CASSLASGYYEQYF | TGTGCCAGCAGCTTAGCGAGCGGATACTACGAGCAGTACTTC | TRBJ2-7 | . | TRBV7-2 | .
CASSVLTGGDNEQFF | TGTGCCAGCAGTGTGTTAACGGGAGGGGACAATGAGCAGTTCTTC | TRBJ2-1 | many | TRBV12-3/TRBV12-4 | TRBD2
CAGAGENTGELFF | TGTGCCGGAGCGGGAGAGAACACCGGGGAGCTGTTTTTT | TRBJ2-2 | many | TRBV2 | TRBD2
CASSESFPRGLNTEAFF | TGTGCCAGCAGTGAATCTTTTCCGAGGGGCCTGAACACTGAAGCTTTCTTT | TRBJ1-1 | many | TRBV6-1 | .
CASRRQGEIGANVLTF | TGTGCCAGCCGAAGACAGGGGGAGATTGGGGCCAACGTCCTGACTTTC | TRBJ2-6 | . | TRBV6-1 | TRBD1
CATSSEWDTGGNTIYF | TGTGCCACCAGCAGCGAATGGGACACGGGTGGAAACACCATATATTTT | TRBJ1-3 | . | TRBV15 | .
CASSLGPIQHF | TGTGCCAGCAGTTTAGGCCCTATCCAGCATTTT | TRBJ1-5 | . | TRBV12-3/TRBV12-4 | .
CAKTSGSSYEQYF | TGTGCCAAGACTAGCGGGAGCTCCTACGAGCAGTACTTC | TRBJ2-7 | . | TRBV2 | TRBD2
CACRYGAGGDTQYF | TGTGCCTGCCGGTACGGGGCGGGAGGGGATACGCAGTATTTT | TRBJ2-3 | many | TRBV12-3/TRBV12-4 | TRBD2
CASSIGTGFQETQYF | TGTGCCAGTAGTATCGGGACAGGGTTCCAAGAGACCCAGTACTTC | TRBJ2-5 | many | TRBV19 | TRBD1
CASSPLWRGTSADTQYF | TGTGCCAGCAGTCCCCTATGGAGGGGGACTAGTGCAGATACGCAGTATTTT | TRBJ2-3 | many | TRBV28 | TRBD2
CATSRDTKSDTQYF | TGTGCCACCAGCAGAGATACGAAGTCAGATACGCAGTATTTT | TRBJ2-3 | many | TRBV15 | .
CASSGEVSGNTGELFF | TGTGCCAGCAGTGGGGAGGTTAGCGGGAACACCGGGGAGCTGTTTTTT | TRBJ2-2 | many | TRBV2 | .
CASSRFPPNSFPYQPQHF | TGTGCCAGCAGCCGGTTTCCCCCCAACAGCTTTCCTTATCAGCCCCAGCATTTT | TRBJ1-5 | many | TRBV7-8 | .
CASSVESANEQFF | TGTGCCAGCAGCGTAGAGTCTGCTAATGAGCAGTTCTTC | TRBJ2-1 | . | TRBV9 | .
CSVESSGVEKLFF | TGCAGCGTTGAGTCTTCCGGGGTCGAGAAACTGTTTTTT | TRBJ1-4 | . | TRBV29-1 | .
CASRRAGTAGANVLTF | TGTGCCAGCCGTAGGGCAGGGACAGCTGGGGCCAACGTCCTGACTTTC | TRBJ2-6 | . | TRBV7-9 | TRBD1
CASSSTGYNLWYNEQFF | TGTGCCAGCAGCTCTACAGGGTATAACCTTTGGTACAATGAGCAGTTCTTC | TRBJ2-1 | . | TRBV13 | .
CASSVTSGLGELFF | TGTGCCAGCAGCGTAACTAGCGGGTTGGGGGAGCTGTTTTTT | TRBJ2-2 | few | TRBV9 | TRBD2